The 32 T cell receptor beta chains presented below share a single source sample, sequenced in a study of a mutant IDH1 vaccine in newly diagnosed glioma. Profiled with immunoSEQ multiplex PCR; TCRdb holds only in-frame clones, not every one. Among roughly 60,000 clones listed, around 83% were seen once. No antigen has been identified for these receptors. Specified time point: week 23, last vaccination. With topical imiquimod, each dose of the vaccine consisted of 300 ug of mutant IDH1 20-mer peptide. This material consisted of PBMCs, taken from a glioma patient whose treatment included an IDH1 peptide vaccine. These receptors came from a man aged 25 to 45 with glioma.

This clone was seen a handful of times. The genes are TRBV29-1 and TRBJ1-1; D is uncertain. The CDR3 length is 12 residues. The germline V gene has CDR1 SQVTM and CDR2 ANQGSEA. With 4 bases removed from V and 7 bases from J, the gap between germline ends came to 13 bases. This CDR3 is CSVVPEGGEAFF. For the CDR3, the DNA is TGCAGCGTTGTTCCGGAGGGCGGTGAAGCTTTCTTT.

In its sample, this clone was seen once. The chain combines TRBV28 with TRBJ2-3; D not resolved. The V and J ends lost 5 bases and 3 bases respectively, with 18 bases between them. Germline loops: CDR1 MDHEN, CDR2 SYDVKM. This CDR3 has 16 amino acids. Written as DNA, the CDR3 is TGTGCCAGCAGTCCTGAGACCCACTGGGGAACAGATACGCAGTATTTT. Protein: CASSPETHWGTDTQYF.

This CDR3 is CASSFTGGSGEQYF. In nucleotides, the CDR3 is TGCGCCAGCAGCTTTACAGGGGGAAGTGGTGAGCAGTACTTC. The chain links TRBV5-1 to TRBJ2-7, with 8 bases that match TRBD1. J lost 7 bases, V lost 2 bases, and 8 bases had no gene match. Germline CDR1 SGHRS, CDR2 YFSETQ. CDR3 length: 14 amino acids. The full variable domain, its missing parts supplied by reference TRBV5-1 and TRBJ2-7, is KAGVTQTPRYLIKTRGQQVTLSCSPISGHRSVSWYQQTPGQGLQFLFEYFSETQRNKGNFPGRFSGRQFSNSRSEMNVSTLELGDSALYLCASSFTGGSGEQYFGPGTRLTVT.

The CDR3 region is CASSERGNQPQHF. In nucleotides, the CDR3 is TGTGCCAGCAGTGAAAGGGGCAATCAGCCCCAGCATTTT. The V call is TRBV6-5, the J call TRBJ1-5; no clear D gene. The CDR3 totals 13 residues. Germline V gene lookup returns CDR1 MNHEY and CDR2 SVGAGI. Trimming took 5 bases from V and 2 from J, leaving 7 bases between them.

V usage is TRBV6-1 and J usage is TRBJ1-2; D is unclear. The germline V gene has CDR1 MNHNS and CDR2 SASEGT. This CDR3 region has 15 residues. Trimming cost V 11 bases and J 2 bases, with 21 bases left between them. DNA for the CDR3: TGTGCCTTGGAAAGTGGATCCTCGGAGAACTATGGCTACACCTTC. Encoded protein: CALESGSSENYGYTF.

J is TRBJ2-5 and V is TRBV7-9; unclear D gene. This CDR3 comprises 16 residues. The germline V gene encodes CDR1 SEHNR and CDR2 FQNEAQ (reference sequence). V shed 0 bases and J shed 0 bases, with 11 bases lying between them. In DNA form, the CDR3 reads TGTGCCAGCAGCTTAGCCCCGACGGTATACCAAGAGACCCAGTACTTC. It yields the protein CASSLAPTVYQETQYF.

The V gene is TRBV10-1, the J gene TRBJ2-7; TRBD1 matches at 11 bases. Germline V gene data show CDR1 as WNHNN and CDR2 as SYGVQD (reference sequence). V trimming: 10 bases; J trimming: 6 bases; junction bases outside the gene matches: 5. This CDR3 spans 12 amino acids. The CDR3 reads CATGQGAGEQYF. CDR3 bases: TGCGCCACTGGACAGGGGGCGGGCGAGCAGTACTTC.

With regard to this clone: Other DNA sequences of this sample code for an identical CDR3. This chain connects TRBV27 to TRBJ1-5; D is unclear. The CDR3 contains 15 residues. V lost 4 bases to trimming and J lost 0 bases, with 10 bases between them. Germline V gene sequence: CDR1 MNHEY, CDR2 SMNVEV (reference sequence). CDR3 bases: TGTGCCAGCAGTTGGACGGGATTTAGCAATCAGCCCCAGCATTTT. Protein sequence: CASSWTGFSNQPQHF.

CDR3: CATSRGGSLNTEAFF. The DNA for the CDR3 is TGTGCCACCAGCAGAGGAGGCAGTTTGAACACTGAAGCTTTCTTT. V is TRBV15 and J is TRBJ1-1; D is unclear. The CDR3 has 15 residues. The germline V gene encodes CDR1 LNHNV and CDR2 YYDKDF (reference sequence). The ends were cut back, 1 base at V and 0 bases at J, with 9 bases in the middle.

The chain couples TRBV2 to TRBJ2-1, with TRBD1 matching 11 bases. Germline V CDR1 and CDR2: SNHLY, FYNNEI. This CDR3 has 15 amino acids. After removal of 3 bases from V and 7 bases from J, the junction contained 5 bases not matched to a gene. The chain's CDR3 is CASSDWTGGQNEQFF. CDR3 DNA: TGTGCCAGCAGTGATTGGACAGGGGGCCAAAATGAGCAGTTCTTC.

V gene TRBV7-9 combines with J gene TRBJ1-4; no firm D call. The CDR3 runs 16 residues. The germline CDR1 and CDR2 sequences are SEHNR and FQNEAQ (reference sequence). The ends were cut back, 8 bases at V and 2 bases at J, with 18 bases in the middle. The CDR3 DNA reads as TGTGCCAGCTCTACTGGACGGCTGATGACTAATGAAAAACTGTTTTTT. It is translated as CASSTGRLMTNEKLFF.

This clone was recorded only once. This CDR3 reads CASSPQGAREKLFF. The CDR3 nucleotides read TGTGCCAGCAGTCCGCAGGGGGCGCGTGAAAAACTGTTTTTT. The chain uses TRBV7-6 and TRBJ1-4; TRBD1 aligns across 8 bases. The CDR3 runs to 14 residues. The junction had 7 bases not matched to a gene; V was cut back by 6 bases and J by 7 bases. Germline CDR1 and CDR2: SGHVS and FNYEAQ.

The chain is built from TRBV29-1 and TRBJ1-2; 11 bases are shared with TRBD1. Germline V lookup: CDR1 SQVTM, CDR2 ANQGSEA. The CDR3 is 16 residues long. Unmatched junction bases numbered 13, after V lost 2 bases and J lost 8 bases. The CDR3: CSVESLDRGRGYGYTF. The CDR3 bases are TGCAGCGTTGAATCCCTGGACAGGGGGCGCGGGTACGGCTACACCTTC.

This chain connects TRBV28 to TRBJ1-6, with D hard to call. V dropped 1 base and J dropped 9 bases, with 7 bases sitting between them. The CDR3 sequence is 13 residues long. Germline V gives CDR1 MDHEN, CDR2 SYDVKM. The CDR3 DNA reads as TGTGCCAGCAGTTTATTAAGAAGTTCACCCCTCCACTTT. Residues: CASSLLRSSPLHF. Using reference TRBV28 and TRBJ1-6 for the parts outside the CDR3, the full variable domain is DVKVTQSSRYLVKRTGEKVFLECVQDMDHENMFWYRQDPGLGLRLIYFSYDVKMKEKGDIPEGYSVSREKKERFSLILESASTNQTSMYLCASSLLRSSPLHFGNGTRLTVT.

Only a few counts were recorded for this clone. The gene calls are TRBV7-2 and TRBJ1-5; a possible D gene is TRBD1 (5 bases). The length of the CDR3 is 15 residues. Between the trimmed V and J ends, which lost 5 bases and 0 bases, there was a span of 11 bases. Germline CDR1 is SGHTA and CDR2 is FQGNSA. CDR3 in amino acids: CASSLGDLSNQPQHF. As DNA, the CDR3 is TGTGCCAGCAGCCTGGGGGACCTTAGCAATCAGCCCCAGCATTTT. Using reference TRBV7-2 and TRBJ1-5 for the parts outside the CDR3, the full variable domain is GAGVSQSPSNKVTEKGKDVELRCDPISGHTALYWYRQSLGQGLEFLIYFQGNSAPDKSGLPSDRFSAERTGGSVSTLTIQRTQQEDSAVYLCASSLGDLSNQPQHFGDGTRLSIL.

This rearrangement joins TRBV30 to TRBJ2-2; maybe TRBD1 (5 bases). Germline lookup yields CDR1 GTSNPN and CDR2 SVGIG (reference sequence). The CDR3 consists of 18 residues. V was cut by 3 bases and J by 0 bases, with 20 bases left in between. This chain's CDR3 is CAWRPPGDRIANTGELFF. The DNA of the CDR3 is TGTGCCTGGAGGCCACCCGGAGACAGAATCGCGAACACCGGGGAGCTGTTTTTT.

The V gene is TRBV28, the J gene TRBJ1-3; 11 nucleotides align to TRBD1. V trimming: 10 bases; J trimming: 1 base; junction bases outside the gene matches: 6. CDR1 is MDHEN and CDR2 is SYDVKM in the germline V gene. The CDR3 spans 15 residues. The CDR3 here is CATLDRGRSGNTIYF. The CDR3 nucleotides read TGTGCCACCCTGGACAGGGGGCGTTCTGGAAACACCATATATTTT. Full variable domain (outside the CDR3, taken from reference TRBV28 and TRBJ1-3): DVKVTQSSRYLVKRTGEKVFLECVQDMDHENMFWYRQDPGLGLRLIYFSYDVKMKEKGDIPEGYSVSREKKERFSLILESASTNQTSMYLCATLDRGRSGNTIYFGEGSWLTVV.

The V and J genes are TRBV7-9 and TRBJ2-7; 8 nucleotides line up with TRBD1. The CDR3 runs 16 residues. The V and J ends lost 4 bases and 2 bases, in that order; junction bases with no gene match: 10. Germline V CDR1 and CDR2: SEHNR, FQNEAQ (reference sequence). The CDR3 DNA is TGTGCCAGCAGCTCTTGGACAGGGATTTTGACCTACGAGCAGTACTTC. As protein: CASSSWTGILTYEQYF.

The CDR3 protein is CSVEGAGQGAFF. In DNA form, the CDR3 reads TGCAGCGTTGAAGGCGCGGGACAGGGGGCTTTCTTT. V gene TRBV29-1 combines with J gene TRBJ1-1; 10 nucleotides line up with TRBD1. This CDR3 has 12 residues. The J segment lost 11 bases and the V segment lost 1 base, leaving 4 bases of the junction unmatched. CDR1 and CDR2 (germline): SQVTM, ANQGSEA.

The chain links TRBV6-1 to TRBJ2-4; 8 bases map to TRBD1. The trim removed 3 bases at V and 12 bases at J, leaving 4 bases unmatched. This CDR3 spans 12 amino acids. Germline V gene data show CDR1 as MNHNS and CDR2 as SASEGT. The CDR3, as DNA: TGTGCCAGCAGTGATGTCAGGGGGCGTCAGTACTTC. Its protein product is CASSDVRGRQYF.

The chain uses TRBV28 and TRBJ2-1, with D possibly TRBD2 on 6 matching bases. Germline-derived CDR1 and CDR2 are MDHEN and SYDVKM. V lost 8 bases and J 9 bases, leaving 17 bases between the germline ends. The CDR3 totals 13 residues. The CDR3 DNA sequence: TGTGCCAGCCGGAGACTAGTGCTCTCTGAGCAGTTCTTC. It is translated as CASRRLVLSEQFF.

The chain links TRBV15 to TRBJ1-6; 11 nucleotides agree with TRBD1. CDR3 length equals 17 residues. V was clipped by 3 bases and J by 10 bases; unmatched bases: 11. Germline lookup yields CDR1 LNHNV and CDR2 YYDKDF (reference sequence). CDR3 DNA sequence: TGTGCCACCAGCAGGGGGACAGGGGGTATCGTTAGGTCACCCCTCCACTTT. Its protein is CATSRGTGGIVRSPLHF.

The V and J genes are TRBV10-1 and TRBJ1-4; D is possibly TRBD1 (5 bases). CDR1 is WNHNN, CDR2 SYGVQD, per germline (reference sequence). The CDR3 length is 13 residues. V lost 4 bases to trimming and J lost 10 bases, with 13 bases between them. The CDR3 DNA is TGCGCCAGCAGTGCGGCCAGGGAGGGAAAACTGTTTTTT. Amino acid sequence: CASSAAREGKLFF.

This clone came up once. The J gene is TRBJ2-7, the V gene TRBV29-1, with unresolved D. The V gene's germline CDR1 is SQVTM and CDR2 ANQGSEA. This CDR3 contains 14 residues. With 5 bases removed from V and 2 bases from J, the gap between germline ends came to 16 bases. The CDR3 DNA reads TGCAGCGTTACTATGCCGGATCGCGCCTACGAGCAGTACTTC. It is translated as CSVTMPDRAYEQYF.

This clone was recorded only once. The chain has TRBV6-4 and TRBJ2-6; no clear D. This CDR3 contains 13 residues. Germline assignment: CDR1 MRHNA and CDR2 SNTAGT. V was clipped by 6 bases and J by 0 bases, with 3 bases between them. Here the CDR3 reads CASSTSGANVLTF. The CDR3 DNA follows: TGTGCCAGCAGCACCTCTGGGGCCAACGTCCTGACTTTC.

V is TRBV19 and J is TRBJ1-2; no reliable D call. There are 12 residues in the CDR3. V lost 8 bases and J lost 8, with 15 bases in between. From germline, CDR1 is LNHDA and CDR2 SQIVND (reference sequence). The CDR3 DNA is TGTGCCAGTTGGACGGCTCATGGCGGCTACACCTTC. It is translated as CASWTAHGGYTF. Full variable domain (missing parts from reference TRBV19 and TRBJ1-2): DGGITQSPKYLFRKEGQNVTLSCEQNLNHDAMYWYRQDPGQGLRLIYYSQIVNDFQKGDIAEGYSVSREKKESFPLTVTSAQKNPTAFYLCASWTAHGGYTFGSGTRLTVV.

The chain uses TRBV2 and TRBJ1-1; TRBD1 matches at 9 bases. J was trimmed by 3 bases and V by 6 bases; bases with no gene match: 14. Germline V CDR1 and CDR2: SNHLY, FYNNEI. The CDR3 has 17 residues. CDR3 nucleotides: TGTGCCAGCAGGCAATACCCGGGACAGGGAAGGTACACTGAAGCTTTCTTT. Amino acids: CASRQYPGQGRYTEAFF.

The chain uses TRBV27 and TRBJ2-7, with a tentative D call TRBD2 (5 bases). With 5 bases removed from V and 4 bases from J, the gap between germline ends came to 12 bases. The CDR3 has 13 amino acids. From germline, CDR1 is MNHEY and CDR2 SMNVEV (reference sequence). This CDR3 reads CASSNAGAYEQYF. CDR3 nucleotides: TGTGCCAGCAGTAATGCGGGCGCTTACGAGCAGTACTTC.

The chain couples TRBV5-4 to TRBJ1-5, with D possibly matching TRBD1 (5 bases). The V gene's germline CDR1 is SGHNT and CDR2 YYREEE (reference sequence). V was clipped by 0 bases and J by 0 bases, with 16 bases between them. The CDR3 contains 18 residues. The CDR3 DNA reads as TGTGCCAGCAGCTTGGGGGGGAGGCAGAGATATAGCAATCAGCCCCAGCATTTT. It encodes CASSLGGRQRYSNQPQHF. The full variable domain, rest sourced from reference TRBV5-4 and TRBJ1-5, is ETGVTQSPTHLIKTRGQQVTLRCSSQSGHNTVSWYQQALGQGPQFIFQYYREEENGRGNFPPRFSGLQFPNYSSELNVNALELDDSALYLCASSLGGRQRYSNQPQHFGDGTRLSIL.

The CDR3 protein is CASSLVTSLQFF. CDR3 in DNA: TGTGCCAGCAGCTTGGTTACTAGCTTACAGTTCTTC. The chain links TRBV7-2 to TRBJ2-1, with D possibly being TRBD2 (6 bases). The germline gives CDR1 SGHTA, CDR2 FQGNSA. The CDR3 consists of 12 residues. V was shortened by 3 bases and J by 13 bases, with 13 bases between the two germline ends.

V usage is TRBV5-1 and J usage is TRBJ2-1; 8 bases align to TRBD2. With V trimmed by 3 bases and J by 9 bases, 17 bases remained unmatched. The CDR3 contains 17 residues. CDR1 and CDR2 from the germline V gene are SGHRS and YFSETQ. This CDR3 reads CASSWPPGSGGWSEQFF. The CDR3 nucleotides read TGCGCCAGCAGCTGGCCGCCCGGGAGCGGGGGATGGAGTGAGCAGTTCTTC.

The J gene is TRBJ1-2, the V gene TRBV6-1, with D uncertain. This CDR3 comprises 15 residues. Between the trimmed V and J ends, which lost 6 bases and 4 bases, there was a span of 18 bases. CDR1 is MNHNS, CDR2 SASEGT, per germline. The CDR3 nucleotides are TGTGCCAGCAGAGTCCAAGTCCCCGGGCCCTATGGCTACACCTTC. It yields the protein CASRVQVPGPYGYTF.